A selection of T cell receptor beta chains follows, all from one sample in a study of breast tumors, draining lymph nodes, adjacent tissues. TCRdb recomputed calls from the multiplex PCR reads with MiXCR, one row per CDR3 protein. This sample has approximately 200,000 distinct CDR3 sequences, with roughly 29% found just once. Sample: axillary lymph node tissue. Every receptor here comes from a female donor with breast cancer. Some clones in this sample may be carry-over from other donors' samples. CDR3s include the opening cysteine and the closing phenylalanine or tryptophan. A D gene is named only where the DNA matches it firmly. Rows give clone size only sometimes, using once, few, many, or a class for an expanded clone.

TRBV5-1,TRBJ2-5,few,TRBD2,CARGLAGETHYF,TGCGCCAGAGGGCTAGCGGGAGAGACCCACTACTTC
TRBV5-1,TRBJ2-5,-,-,CASSLAGQQDTQYF,TGCGCCAGCAGCTTGGCAGGGCAACAAGACACCCAGTACTTC
TRBV6-5,TRBJ2-3,many,TRBD2,CASSFQAGGGDTQYF,TGTGCCAGCAGTTTTCAAGCGGGAGGTGGAGATACGCAGTATTTT
TRBV7-6,TRBJ2-3,many,-,CASSAQPLGTDTQYF,TGTGCCAGCAGCGCCCAGCCCCTTGGCACAGATACGCAGTATTTT
TRBV28,TRBJ1-4,few,-,CASSLGAGVANEKLFF,TGTGCCAGCAGTTTGGGGGCGGGGGTTGCTAATGAAAAACTGTTTTTT
TRBV18,TRBJ2-2,-,TRBD2,CASSRTGTSGSPPNTGELFF,TGTGCCAGCTCACGGACCGGGACTAGCGGGAGCCCTCCTAACACCGGGGAGCTGTTTTTT
TRBV30,TRBJ1-5,many,TRBD1,CAWSVGTGGNQPQHF,TGTGCCTGGAGTGTAGGGACAGGGGGCAATCAGCCCCAGCATTTT
TRBV2,TRBJ2-5,-,-,CASSDRGAGETQYF,TGTGCCAGCAGTGACAGGGGGGCCGGGGAGACCCAGTACTTC
TRBV20-1,TRBJ1-5,many,-,CSARDEGGYSNQPQHF,TGCAGTGCTAGAGATGAGGGAGGTTATAGCAATCAGCCCCAGCATTTT
TRBV25-1,TRBJ2-5,-,-,CACSARRGEARETQYF,-
TRBV12-3/TRBV12-4,TRBJ1-2,many,-,CASSLPASSYGYTF,TGTGCCAGCAGTTTACCTGCCAGTTCCTATGGCTACACCTTC
TRBV11-2,TRBJ1-1,few,TRBD1,CASSLDLRGDEAFF,TGTGCCAGCAGCTTAGATCTCAGGGGGGATGAAGCTTTCTTT
TRBV4-1,TRBJ2-5,many,TRBD2,CASSRLGLLAGAETQYF,TGCGCCAGCAGCCGTCTGGGCCTACTAGCGGGCGCAGAGACCCAGTACTTC
TRBV6-5,TRBJ1-5,many,-,CASSSPSGNQPQHF,TGTGCCAGCAGTTCACCCAGCGGCAATCAGCCCCAGCATTTT
TRBV24-1,TRBJ2-1,-,-,CATGDLDGAYYNEQFF,TGTGCCACCGGTGATCTGGACGGGGCTTACTACAATGAGCAGTTCTTC
TRBV6-4,TRBJ2-7,-,TRBD2,CASSDSTSGRADEQYF,TGTGCCAGCAGTGACTCGACTAGCGGGAGGGCAGATGAGCAGTACTTC